A single count supports the clone carrying this T cell receptor (beta chain). This sample was taken from a study of shared clonotypes between healthy human individuals. V lost 0 bases and J 4 bases, leaving 10 bases between the germline ends. CDR1 and CDR2 (germline): LGHNA, YNFKEQ. The CDR3 spans 15 residues. Deep-level settings were used for running the assay. Genomic DNA of each subset was evenly split across several immunoSEQ plates. Authors' data handling: Without quality scores, immunoSEQ junctional reads could not be filtered like full-length reads. Here immunoSEQ multiplex PCR was the method, and the copy in TCRdb shows in-frame clones only, minus some. That table gives V, J and clone size, and the DNA gave D and trimming. The sample has some 490,000 clones, around 80% seen once.

The specimen sequenced was PBMCs. The chain employs TRBV4-2 and TRBJ1-3; no reliable D call. The receptor was derived from a woman aged 40-49 years in good health. Some clones in this sample may be carry-over from other donors' samples. Written as DNA, the CDR3 is TGTGCCAGCAGCCAAGATGAGGGTCCAGGAAACACCATATATTTT. Its translation is CASSQDEGPGNTIYF.